Listed below are T cell receptor beta chains from one sample, sequenced in a study of control samples from healthy donors and cancer patients. Measured with immunoSEQ multiplex PCR; TCRdb has only the in-frame clones, and not every one. The sample yields about 95,000 clones, just under 85% seen once. The sequencing sample was made of blood. These receptors were obtained from a man aged 25 to 40 in good health. Each CDR3 is given with its conserved first and last residue.

v_call: TRBV6-5
cdr3_length: 14
j_call: TRBJ1-5
cdr3_aa: CASSYRGSNQPQHF

v_call: TRBV6-1
cdr3_length: 15
j_call: TRBJ1-4
cdr3_aa: CASSEWNRDNEKLFF

v_call: TRBV30
cdr3_length: 15
j_call: TRBJ1-3
cdr3_aa: CAWSGDRASGNTIYF

v_call: TRBV7-2
cdr3_length: 14
j_call: TRBJ2-5
cdr3_aa: CASSLNGAQETQYF

v_call: TRBV7-3
cdr3_length: 13
j_call: TRBJ1-6
cdr3_aa: CASSFGNNSPLHF

v_call: TRBV12-3/TRBV12-4
cdr3_length: 11
j_call: TRBJ1-2
cdr3_aa: CASSFVGGYTF

v_call: TRBV10-2
cdr3_length: 12
j_call: TRBJ2-5
cdr3_aa: CASSRPQETQYF

v_call: TRBV3-1/TRBV3-2
cdr3_length: 14
j_call: TRBJ1-2
cdr3_aa: CASSLYQVKAGYTF

v_call: TRBV5-1
cdr3_length: 13
j_call: TRBJ1-6
cdr3_aa: CASALSDGSPLHF

v_call: TRBV5-1
cdr3_length: 15
j_call: TRBJ1-2
cdr3_aa: CASSLAGVMVRGYTF

v_call: TRBV28
cdr3_length: 14
j_call: TRBJ1-4
cdr3_aa: CASRGGGSNEKLFF

v_call: TRBV2
cdr3_length: 12
j_call: TRBJ1-2
cdr3_aa: CASSVTNYGYTF

v_call: TRBV28
cdr3_length: 15
j_call: TRBJ2-7
cdr3_aa: CASRPDRGRSYEQYF

v_call: TRBV18
cdr3_length: 16
j_call: TRBJ1-4
cdr3_aa: CASSPRNQGINEKLFF

v_call: TRBV19
cdr3_length: 19
j_call: TRBJ2-6
cdr3_aa: CASSLDQQWGSSGANVLTF

v_call: TRBV9
cdr3_length: 14
j_call: TRBJ2-5
cdr3_aa: CASSGRGQQETQYF